This TCR beta chain emerged from a study of CD8 T cells in ankylosing spondylitis (dated by TCRdb to 2017 to 2019). Some background on the complete study: The study profiled T cell receptor beta repertoires in healthy donors and ankylosing spondylitis patients to find disease-linked TCR variants. Peripheral blood was sampled, and synovial fluid was also collected from ankylosing spondylitis patients. In total, the full study cohort was made up of about 99 healthy donors and approximately 27 ankylosing spondylitis patients.

Data came from an Illumina HiSeq 2500. TCR beta libraries were prepared by quantitative 5'-RACE with molecular barcodes. From the authors' description of their analysis: A new computational method based on a probabilistic model of VDJ rearrangement was used to identify disease-linked TCR variants. Clones were called with MiXCR by TCRdb after fastp trimmed the public reads at Q25, and only in-frame beta chains were retained. Rows are unified per CDR3 protein, each entry keeping the most common DNA and genes. TCRdb assigned the V and J calls; the authors' analysis was not used. This sample gives around 140,000 distinct CDR3 sequences in total; around 10% of them show up just once. The ten largest clonotypes hold around 4.1% of the sample. This clonotype was seen ten or more times. Its antigen has not been determined. No base quality information exists; no much larger clone differs at one position. Results and caveats for the whole study, not just this receptor: Some motif variants had previously been reported in the synovial fluid and blood of reactive arthritis patients, which suggests shared mechanisms of disease initiation. The disease-linked clones were reported as significantly enriched in matched synovial fluid samples from ankylosing spondylitis patients. A CD8+ phenotype was shown by the disease-linked clones, which were found at relatively low frequencies in peripheral blood. Blood from ankylosing spondylitis patients appeared to be characterized by a TCR beta motif made up of eight highly homologous amino acid variants.

V drops 3 bases and J drops 1 base, leaving 7 bases in between. Spanning cysteine to phenylalanine, the CDR3 consists of 13 amino acids. The read is trimmed to its CDR3 DNA, 39 bases read in frame from base 1. Sequences SGHRS (CDR1) and YFSETQ (CDR2) are obtained from the germline V gene. The TCR was taken from a female donor with ankylosing spondylitis or in good health (not recorded which). Sequenced input: blood, either unsorted or a sorted T cell fraction (not recorded which). Recombination joined TRBV5-1 with TRBJ1-2, and the D gene may be TRBD1, 6 bases matching. The CDR3 reads CASSWDINYGYTF. The DNA sequence is TGCGCCAGCAGCTGGGACATTAACTATGGCTACACCTTC.